One sample yielded the 24 T cell receptor beta chains listed below, sequenced in a study of shared clonotypes between healthy human individuals. This table comes from immunoSEQ multiplex PCR, and its TCRdb copy is limited to in-frame clones, with some not included. The data hold roughly 1.4 million clones, with approximately 98.5% observed a single time. Sequencing was carried out using naive CD4+ T cells sorted from blood. Subset here: CD45RA+ positively selected. Receptors were obtained from a man in his thirties or forties in good health.

The CDR3 bases are TGTGCCAGCAGTTTCGGGCAGGGTGACACCGGGGAGCTGTTTTTT. Residues: CASSFGQGDTGELFF. The gene calls are TRBV27 and TRBJ2-2; possibly TRBD1 for D (5 bases). Germline lookup yields CDR1 MNHEY and CDR2 SMNVEV (reference sequence). This CDR3 spans 15 amino acids. V lost 3 bases and J 3 bases, leaving 11 bases between the germline ends.

The chain uses TRBV7-2 and TRBJ2-7; 11 bases line up with TRBD2. CDR1 and CDR2 from the germline V gene are SGHTA and FQGNSA. The CDR3 covers 18 residues. The V gene end was trimmed by 1 base and the J gene end by 3 bases; junction bases not matched to a gene: 11. The CDR3, as DNA: TGTGCCAGCAGCTTAGATGCTAGCGGGAGGTCCCATGTCTACGAGCAGTACTTC. This gives the protein CASSLDASGRSHVYEQYF.

The chain joins TRBV18 to TRBJ1-4; D might be TRBD1 (5 bases). CDR1 is KGHSH, CDR2 LQKENI, per germline. V lost 3 bases to trimming and J lost 2 bases, with 22 bases between them. This CDR3 has 19 amino acids. The CDR3 reads CASSPPPTGQESTNEKLFF. The CDR3 region has the DNA TGTGCCAGCTCACCTCCACCCACCGGACAAGAGAGTACTAATGAAAAACTGTTTTTT.

V is TRBV29-1 and J is TRBJ2-1; no clear D gene. The CDR3 consists of 12 residues. CDR1 SQVTM and CDR2 ANQGSEA come from the germline V gene. Trimming took off 8 bases at V and 6 bases at J, with 14 bases between the two ends. The DNA of the CDR3 is TGCAGCAACTGGTCCCCGGGCAATGAGCAGTTCTTC. Its protein is CSNWSPGNEQFF.

V is TRBV28 and J is TRBJ2-7, with 7 bases identical to TRBD2. Per germline, CDR1 MDHEN and CDR2 SYDVKM. V shed 2 bases and J 0 bases; nucleotides not matched to a gene: 7. The CDR3 extends over 16 amino acids. The CDR3, as DNA: TGTGCCAGCAGTTTACCAAGCGGGATCTACTCCTACGAGCAGTACTTC. It specifies CASSLPSGIYSYEQYF.

The chain carries TRBV9 and TRBJ2-3, with a tentative D call TRBD1 (6 bases). In germline, CDR1 is SGDLS, CDR2 YYNGEE. The V gene lost 0 bases and the J gene lost 6 bases, with 20 bases spanning the gap. The length of the CDR3 is 17 residues. This CDR3 reads CASSVVGVGGAIDTQYF. The CDR3 DNA sequence: TGTGCCAGCAGCGTAGTTGGAGTAGGGGGAGCTATTGATACGCAGTATTTT.

The genes are TRBV5-1 and TRBJ2-7; unclear D gene. This CDR3 has 17 amino acids. Between the trimmed V and J ends, which lost 2 bases and 2 bases, there was a span of 20 bases. The germline gives CDR1 SGHRS, CDR2 YFSETQ. CDR3 bases: TGCGCCAGCAGCTTTCTCGACGGGCCCAAATTTACCTACGAGCAGTACTTC. Its protein product is CASSFLDGPKFTYEQYF.

The chain links TRBV7-2 to TRBJ2-1; 11 bases line up with TRBD2. With V trimmed by 1 base and J by 2 bases, 7 bases remained unmatched. Germline loops: CDR1 SGHTA, CDR2 FQGNSA. CDR3 length equals 18 residues. Here the CDR3 DNA reads TGTGCCAGCAGCTTAGTGTTAGCGGGAGGGCTAGCCTACAATGAGCAGTTCTTC. This codes for CASSLVLAGGLAYNEQFF.

The J gene is TRBJ2-1, the V gene TRBV5-6; 12 bases are a match to TRBD2. Trimming cost V 4 bases and J 7 bases; bases outside gene matches: 9. This CDR3 has 16 residues. CDR1 SGHDT and CDR2 YYEEEE come from the germline V gene. CDR3 amino acids: CASSPASGRAVNEQFF. The CDR3 DNA reads TGTGCCAGCAGCCCCGCTAGCGGGAGGGCCGTGAATGAGCAGTTCTTC.

The V call is TRBV5-4, the J call TRBJ2-1; D is undetermined. There are 12 residues in the CDR3. V was trimmed by 4 bases and J by 6 bases, leaving 8 bases between them. Germline V CDR1 and CDR2: SGHNT, YYREEE (reference sequence). In nucleotides, the CDR3 is TGTGCCAGCAGCAGTAGAATCAATGAGCAGTTCTTC. Protein: CASSSRINEQFF.

This chain joins TRBV5-1 and TRBJ1-5; D call uncertain. V gave up 4 bases and J gave up 5 bases, with 10 bases separating them. The V gene's germline CDR1 is SGHRS and CDR2 YFSETQ. CDR3 length equals 13 residues. The CDR3: CASSVGRDQPQHF. CDR3 nucleotides: TGCGCCAGCAGCGTGGGGAGGGATCAGCCCCAGCATTTT.

The sample holds one count of this clone. This chain links TRBV5-6 with TRBJ2-3, with 9 nucleotides matching TRBD2. Germline lookup yields CDR1 SGHDT and CDR2 YYEEEE. This CDR3 has 18 residues. V shed 0 bases, J shed 5 bases, and the junction held 13 bases outside the gene matches. In DNA form, the CDR3 reads TGTGCCAGCAGCTTGGTTACTGGAGGGCGGGAGGGCCGAGATACGCAGTATTTT. It translates to CASSLVTGGREGRDTQYF.

CDR3 DNA: TGTGCCTGGACGCGTGGCCCCGGGGAGCAGTTCTTC. Amino acid sequence: CAWTRGPGEQFF. The chain couples TRBV30 to TRBJ2-1; D is unclear. Germline values: CDR1 GTSNPN, CDR2 SVGIG (reference sequence). The CDR3 extends over 12 amino acids. The V gene lost 4 bases and the J gene lost 10 bases, with 14 bases spanning the gap.

The chain has TRBV2 and TRBJ2-2; unclear D gene. The CDR3 consists of 13 residues. The germline V and J ends were trimmed by 5 bases and 4 bases, with 8 bases remaining between them. Germline lookup yields CDR1 SNHLY and CDR2 FYNNEI. The CDR3 coding sequence is TGTGCCAGCAGTCCCACTGGCACCGGGGAGCTGTTTTTT. Translating it yields CASSPTGTGELFF.

The chain joins TRBV5-1 to TRBJ2-5; weak D call: TRBD1 (5 bases). CDR1 SGHRS and CDR2 YFSETQ come from the germline V gene. Trimming took off 0 bases at V and 2 bases at J, with 11 bases between the two ends. The CDR3 spans 15 residues. CDR3 in DNA: TGCGCCAGCAGCTTGGGACAGACTTTGCAAGAGACCCAGTACTTC. This codes for CASSLGQTLQETQYF. Full variable domain (outside the CDR3, taken from reference TRBV5-1 and TRBJ2-5): KAGVTQTPRYLIKTRGQQVTLSCSPISGHRSVSWYQQTPGQGLQFLFEYFSETQRNKGNFPGRFSGRQFSNSRSEMNVSTLELGDSALYLCASSLGQTLQETQYFGPGTRLLVL.

A single count supports this clone. The chain carries TRBV7-2 and TRBJ2-7; D call uncertain. The CDR3 sequence is 15 residues long. CDR1 is SGHTA, CDR2 FQGNSA, per germline. V was shortened by 5 bases and J by 2 bases, with 16 bases between the two germline ends. The CDR3 loop reads CASSLKRVSTYEQYF. The CDR3 nucleotides read TGTGCCAGCAGCCTCAAAAGGGTCTCCACCTACGAGCAGTACTTC.

J is TRBJ2-7 and V is TRBV5-1; D is tentatively TRBD1 or TRBD2 (5 bases each). From germline, CDR1 is SGHRS and CDR2 YFSETQ. The CDR3 covers 15 residues. Trimming took 3 bases from V and 1 from J, leaving 14 bases between them. The CDR3 bases are TGCGCCAGCAGCTATAATACGGGACGGTCCTACGAGCAGTACTTC. It yields the protein CASSYNTGRSYEQYF.

V is TRBV6-1 and J is TRBJ2-7; D call uncertain. Germline CDR1 MNHNS, CDR2 SASEGT. Trimming stripped 8 bases from V and 3 bases from J, with 11 bases between. The CDR3 loop spans 12 amino acids. CDR3 DNA: TGTGCCAGCGGGTACGCGATCTACGAGCAGTACTTC. This encodes CASGYAIYEQYF.

The rearrangement links TRBV10-3 to TRBJ2-7; 7 positions agree with TRBD1. The ends lost 5 bases at V and 0 bases at J; junction bases unmatched: 7. CDR3 length: 15 amino acids. CDR1 and CDR2 (germline): ENHRY, SYGVKD. The DNA for the CDR3 is TGTGCCATCAGTTACGCAGCAGGGGGCTCCTACGAGCAGTACTTC. It yields the protein CAISYAAGGSYEQYF.

V gene TRBV5-1 combines with J gene TRBJ2-2, with unresolved D. The germline gives CDR1 SGHRS, CDR2 YFSETQ. V was pared by 0 bases and J by 4 bases, with 7 bases between. CDR3 length equals 14 residues. CDR3 region: CASSLADGTGELFF. CDR3 sequence (DNA): TGCGCCAGCAGCTTGGCCGACGGCACCGGGGAGCTGTTTTTT. Full variable domain (remainder filled in from reference TRBV5-1 and TRBJ2-2): KAGVTQTPRYLIKTRGQQVTLSCSPISGHRSVSWYQQTPGQGLQFLFEYFSETQRNKGNFPGRFSGRQFSNSRSEMNVSTLELGDSALYLCASSLADGTGELFFGEGSRLTVL.

The chain has TRBV10-3 and TRBJ1-5; no clear D gene. Per the germline V gene, CDR1 is ENHRY and CDR2 is SYGVKD. The CDR3 extends over 16 amino acids. V lost 4 bases to trimming and J lost 0 bases, with 13 bases between them. Here the CDR3 reads CAISATEDYSNQPQHF. CDR3 bases: TGTGCCATCAGTGCTACAGAGGACTATAGCAATCAGCCCCAGCATTTT.

V is TRBV5-5 and J is TRBJ2-1, with D perhaps TRBD1 (6 bases). V lost 2 bases and J lost 10, with 10 bases in between. The CDR3 totals 12 residues. In germline, CDR1 is SGHKS, CDR2 YYEKEE (reference sequence). This CDR3 is CASSLQGFEQFF. CDR3 DNA sequence: TGTGCCAGCAGCTTACAGGGTTTCGAGCAGTTCTTC.

This clone was observed a single time. Different DNA sequences within this sample yield the same CDR3. The rearrangement uses TRBV18 and TRBJ2-7; D is tentatively TRBD1 or TRBD2 (5 bases each). Trimming pared 2 bases from V and 1 base from J, leaving 6 bases between. CDR3 size: 13 residues. CDR1 is KGHSH and CDR2 is LQKENI in the germline V gene. The CDR3 loop reads CASSPGGSYEQYF. CDR3 nucleotide sequence: TGTGCCAGCTCACCAGGGGGATCCTACGAGCAGTACTTC.

This clone has more than one count but fewer than ten. The V call is TRBV10-3, the J call TRBJ1-5, with TRBD1 as a possible D gene (6 bases). Trimming took 4 bases from V and 6 from J, leaving 10 bases between them. This CDR3 region has 13 residues. The germline V gene encodes CDR1 ENHRY and CDR2 SYGVKD. The CDR3 sequence is CAISGGGAQPQHF. Written as DNA, the CDR3 is TGTGCCATCAGTGGAGGGGGGGCTCAGCCCCAGCATTTT.